This T cell receptor beta chain was sequenced for a study of blood T cell repertoires in COVID-19. Study-level background: T cells, B-cell-depleted T cells, or PBMCs provided the cDNA or gDNA that served as material.

With 6 bases clipped from V and 6 bases from J, the junction kept 5 bases outside the gene matches. Germline values: CDR1 SNHLY, CDR2 FYNNEI. The CDR3 runs 14 residues. The assay was immunoSEQ multiplex PCR, and TCRdb's table has in-frame clones only and misses some. This sample has around 290,000 clones, with around 89% found just once. The receptor was derived from a man aged 40-50 years with acute or convalescent COVID-19. The genes are TRBV2 and TRBJ1-6; 7 nucleotides line up with TRBD1. The sample comprised peripheral blood. The CDR3 reads CASSSGTVNSPLHF. The CDR3 DNA reads as TGTGCCAGCAGCTCCGGGACAGTTAATTCACCCCTCCACTTT.